This T cell receptor beta chain was retrieved from a study of blood T cell repertoires in COVID-19. Across the study: Collection of acute and convalescent COVID-19 samples took place in the United States, Italy and Spain.

The protocol was immunoSEQ multiplex PCR, while the TCRdb copy is restricted to in-frame clones and leaves out a portion. The sample holds about 240,000 clones; approximately 86% are singletons and the top ten take 3.3%. In germline, CDR1 is SEHNR, CDR2 FQNEAQ (reference sequence). V shed 1 base and J 6 bases; nucleotides not matched to a gene: 3. The CDR3 is 15 amino acids. The V call is TRBV7-9, the J call TRBJ2-1; 10 bases agree with TRBD2. Sample: PBMCs or T cells enriched from blood (not recorded which). The TCR was taken from a woman aged 40 to 50 with acute COVID-19. The DNA of the CDR3 is TGTGCCAGCAGCTTAGAGCGGGAGGGCCCCAATGAGCAGTTCTTC. Encoded protein: CASSLEREGPNEQFF.